This TCR beta chain was sequenced for a study of T cell changes during pregnancy in multiple sclerosis. TCRdb's copy holds only in-frame clones and misses some; the assay was immunoSEQ multiplex PCR. The repertoire holds 100,000 or so clones, 80% to 95% seen once, with about 3% in the top ten. The V and J ends lost 2 bases and 6 bases respectively, with 14 bases between them. There are 14 residues in the CDR3. Germline assignment: CDR1 SGHDT and CDR2 YYEEEE. The material was peripheral blood, obtained after pregnancy. The sequence derives from a female donor with multiple sclerosis, enrolled in a pregnancy study. The V gene is TRBV5-6, the J gene TRBJ1-2; D remains ambiguous. The CDR3 here is CASSLPLRGHGYTF. The CDR3 DNA is TGTGCCAGCAGCTTACCTCTTCGGGGTCATGGCTACACCTTC.